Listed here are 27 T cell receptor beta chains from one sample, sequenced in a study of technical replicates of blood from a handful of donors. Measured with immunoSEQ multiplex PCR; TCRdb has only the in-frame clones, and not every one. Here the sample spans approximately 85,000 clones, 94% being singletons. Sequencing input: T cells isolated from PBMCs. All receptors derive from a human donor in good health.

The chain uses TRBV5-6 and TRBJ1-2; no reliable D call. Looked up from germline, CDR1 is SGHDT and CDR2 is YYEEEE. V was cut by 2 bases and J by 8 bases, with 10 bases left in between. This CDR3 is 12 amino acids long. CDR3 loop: CASSLGSGGYTF. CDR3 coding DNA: TGTGCCAGCAGCTTAGGGTCGGGAGGCTACACCTTC.

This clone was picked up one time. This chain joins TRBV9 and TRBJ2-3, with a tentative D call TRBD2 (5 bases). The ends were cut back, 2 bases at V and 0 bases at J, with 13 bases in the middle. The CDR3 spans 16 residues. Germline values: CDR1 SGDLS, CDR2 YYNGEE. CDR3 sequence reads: CASSVFKEASTDTQYF. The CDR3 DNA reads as TGTGCCAGCAGCGTTTTTAAGGAGGCTAGCACAGATACGCAGTATTTT.

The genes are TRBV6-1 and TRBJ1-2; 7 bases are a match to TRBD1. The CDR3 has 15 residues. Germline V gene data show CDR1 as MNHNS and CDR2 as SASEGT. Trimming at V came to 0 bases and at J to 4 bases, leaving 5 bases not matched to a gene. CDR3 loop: CASSEAVTGAYGYTF. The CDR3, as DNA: TGTGCCAGCAGTGAAGCGGTAACAGGGGCCTATGGCTACACCTTC.

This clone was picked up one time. In DNA form, the CDR3 reads TGTGCCAGCAGCCCGGGGACTTCCTGGGGGACCCAGTACTTC. Translation: CASSPGTSWGTQYF. V and J are TRBV7-3 and TRBJ2-5; D might be TRBD2 (6 bases). The CDR3 is 14 amino acids. The V end was cut by 5 bases, the J end by 7 bases, with 17 bases between. The V gene's germline CDR1 is SGHTA and CDR2 FQGTGA.

CDR3 in DNA: TGTGCCAGCAGTAGTGTAGCGGAGACCCAGTACTTC. It specifies CASSSVAETQYF. The rearrangement joins TRBV2 to TRBJ2-5; the D gene is possibly TRBD2 (5 bases). Germline V gene sequence: CDR1 SNHLY, CDR2 FYNNEI. This CDR3 spans 12 amino acids. Deletions cut 5 bases from V and 5 bases from J, with 9 bases between.

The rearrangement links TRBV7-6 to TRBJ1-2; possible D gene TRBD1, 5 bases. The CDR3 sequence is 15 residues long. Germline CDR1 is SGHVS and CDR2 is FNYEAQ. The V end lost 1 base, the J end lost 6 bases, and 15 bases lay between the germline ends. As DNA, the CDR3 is TGTGCCAGCAGCTTAGTTCTTTCGACAGAGAATGGCTACACCTTC. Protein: CASSLVLSTENGYTF.

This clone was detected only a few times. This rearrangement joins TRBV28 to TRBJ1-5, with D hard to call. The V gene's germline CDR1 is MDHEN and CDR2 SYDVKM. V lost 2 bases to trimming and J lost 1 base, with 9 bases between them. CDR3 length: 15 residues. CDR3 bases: TGTGCCAGCAGTTTAATCTCCAGGAGCAATCAGCCCCAGCATTTT. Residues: CASSLISRSNQPQHF.

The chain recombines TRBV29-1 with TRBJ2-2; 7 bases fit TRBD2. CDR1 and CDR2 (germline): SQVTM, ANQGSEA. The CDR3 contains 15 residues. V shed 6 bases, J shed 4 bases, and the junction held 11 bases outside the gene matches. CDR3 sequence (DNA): TGCAGCGTCAGAGGACTAGTTGCCGGCACCGGGGAGCTGTTTTTT. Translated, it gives CSVRGLVAGTGELFF.

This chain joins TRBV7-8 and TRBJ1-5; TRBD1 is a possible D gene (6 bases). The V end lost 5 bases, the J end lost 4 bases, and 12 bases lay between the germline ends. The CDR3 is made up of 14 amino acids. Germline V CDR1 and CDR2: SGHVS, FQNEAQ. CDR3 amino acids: CASSPYGTNQPQHF. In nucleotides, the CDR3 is TGTGCCAGCAGCCCGTATGGGACAAATCAGCCCCAGCATTTT. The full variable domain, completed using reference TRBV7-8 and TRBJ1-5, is GAGVSQSPRYKVAKRGQDVALRCDPISGHVSLFWYQQALGQGPEFLTYFQNEAQLDKSGLPSDRFFAERPEGSVSTLKIQRTQQEDSAVYLCASSPYGTNQPQHFGDGTRLSIL.

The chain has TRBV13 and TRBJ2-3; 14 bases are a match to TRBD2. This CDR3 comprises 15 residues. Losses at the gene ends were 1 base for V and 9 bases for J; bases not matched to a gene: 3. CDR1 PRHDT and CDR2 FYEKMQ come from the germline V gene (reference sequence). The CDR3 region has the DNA TGTGCCAGCAGCTTAGCGACTAGCGGGGGGGAGACGCAGTATTTT. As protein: CASSLATSGGETQYF.

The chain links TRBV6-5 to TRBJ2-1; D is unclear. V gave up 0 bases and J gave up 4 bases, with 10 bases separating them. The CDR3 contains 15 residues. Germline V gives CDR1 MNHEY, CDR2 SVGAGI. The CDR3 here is CASSYSNRPYNEQFF. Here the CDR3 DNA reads TGTGCCAGCAGTTACTCGAACAGACCATACAATGAGCAGTTCTTC.

For the CDR3, the DNA is TGCGCCAGCAGCAAACCCGGGACAGGGGGGCGGACTGAAGCTTTCTTT. This translates into CASSKPGTGGRTEAFF. V usage is TRBV5-1 and J usage is TRBJ1-1; TRBD1 matches 11 bases. Germline V gene data show CDR1 as SGHRS and CDR2 as YFSETQ. V trimming: 4 bases; J trimming: 5 bases; junction bases outside the gene matches: 10. The length of the CDR3 is 16 residues.

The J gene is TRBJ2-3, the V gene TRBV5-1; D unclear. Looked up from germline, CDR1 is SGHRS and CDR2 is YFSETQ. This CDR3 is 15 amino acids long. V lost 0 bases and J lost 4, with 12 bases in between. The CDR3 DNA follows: TGCGCCAGCAGCTTGGGTTATGGAGACGCAGATACGCAGTATTTT. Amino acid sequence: CASSLGYGDADTQYF.

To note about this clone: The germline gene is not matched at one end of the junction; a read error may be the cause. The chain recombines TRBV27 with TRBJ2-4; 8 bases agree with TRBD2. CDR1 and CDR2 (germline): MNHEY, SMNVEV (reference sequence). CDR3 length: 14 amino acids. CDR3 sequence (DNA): TGTGCCAGCAGTTTCCGGGGGCCAGGAGCGGGAGTGTCCTTC. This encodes CASSFRGPGAGVSF.

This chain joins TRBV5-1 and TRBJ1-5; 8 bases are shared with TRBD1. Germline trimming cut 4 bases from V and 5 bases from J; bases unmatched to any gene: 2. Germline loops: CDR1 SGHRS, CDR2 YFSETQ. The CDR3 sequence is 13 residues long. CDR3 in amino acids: CASSQQGDQPQHF. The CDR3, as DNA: TGCGCCAGCAGCCAACAGGGGGATCAGCCCCAGCATTTT.

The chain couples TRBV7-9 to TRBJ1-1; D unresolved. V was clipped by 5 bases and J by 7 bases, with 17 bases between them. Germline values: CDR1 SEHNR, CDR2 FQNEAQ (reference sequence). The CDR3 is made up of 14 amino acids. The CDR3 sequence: CASSPDLGKREAFF. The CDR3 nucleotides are TGTGCCAGCAGCCCCGATCTGGGCAAACGTGAAGCTTTCTTT.

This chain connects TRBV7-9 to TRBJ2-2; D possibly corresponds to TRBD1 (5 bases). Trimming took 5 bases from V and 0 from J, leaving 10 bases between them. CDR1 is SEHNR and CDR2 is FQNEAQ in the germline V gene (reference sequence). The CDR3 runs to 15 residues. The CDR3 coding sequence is TGTGCCAGCAGCATGACAGCGACGAACACCGGGGAGCTGTTTTTT. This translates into CASSMTATNTGELFF.

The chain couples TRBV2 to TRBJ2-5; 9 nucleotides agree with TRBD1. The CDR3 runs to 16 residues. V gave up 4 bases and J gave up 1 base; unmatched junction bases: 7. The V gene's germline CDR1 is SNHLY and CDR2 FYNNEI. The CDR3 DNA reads TGTGCCAGCAGTGCCGGACAGGGGCGATTCCAAGAGACCCAGTACTTC. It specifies CASSAGQGRFQETQYF.

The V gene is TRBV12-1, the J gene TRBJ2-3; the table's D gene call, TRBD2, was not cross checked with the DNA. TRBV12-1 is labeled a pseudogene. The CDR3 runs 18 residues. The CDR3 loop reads CASSRGLAGGLLTDTQYF. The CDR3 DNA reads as TGTGCCAGCAGCCGGGGACTAGCGGGGGGGCTTTTGACAGATACGCAGTATTTT.

CDR3 in amino acids: CASSKEAQPQHF. The CDR3 nucleotides read TGTGCCAGCAGTAAGGAGGCTCAGCCCCAGCATTTT. The V call is TRBV2, the J call TRBJ1-5; unclear D gene. The CDR3 sequence is 12 residues long. The germline V gene encodes CDR1 SNHLY and CDR2 FYNNEI. V was clipped by 5 bases and J by 6 bases, with 8 bases between them.

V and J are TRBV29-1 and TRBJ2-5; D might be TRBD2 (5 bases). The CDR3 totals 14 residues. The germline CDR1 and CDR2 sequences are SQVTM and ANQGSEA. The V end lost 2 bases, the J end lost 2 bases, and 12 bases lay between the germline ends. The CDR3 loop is CSVEFAGTQETQYF. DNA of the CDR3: TGCAGCGTTGAATTTGCGGGTACTCAAGAGACCCAGTACTTC.

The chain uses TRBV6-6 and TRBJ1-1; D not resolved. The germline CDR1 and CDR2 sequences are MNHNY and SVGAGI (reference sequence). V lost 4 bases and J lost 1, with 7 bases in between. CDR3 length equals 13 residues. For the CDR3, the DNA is TGTGCCAGCAGTTCAAGCGGGAACACTGAAGCTTTCTTT. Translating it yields CASSSSGNTEAFF.

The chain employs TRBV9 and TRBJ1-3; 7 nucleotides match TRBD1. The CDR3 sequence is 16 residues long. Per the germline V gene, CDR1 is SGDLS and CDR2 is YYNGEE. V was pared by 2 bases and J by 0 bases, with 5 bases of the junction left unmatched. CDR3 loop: CASSVHRGASGNTIYF. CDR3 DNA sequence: TGTGCCAGCAGCGTCCACAGGGGTGCCTCTGGAAACACCATATATTTT.

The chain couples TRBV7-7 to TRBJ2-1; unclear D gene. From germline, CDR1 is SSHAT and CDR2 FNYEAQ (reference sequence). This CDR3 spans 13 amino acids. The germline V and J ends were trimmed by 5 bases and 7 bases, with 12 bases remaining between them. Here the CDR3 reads CASSKNRENEQFF. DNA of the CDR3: TGTGCCAGCAGCAAGAACAGAGAGAATGAGCAGTTCTTC.

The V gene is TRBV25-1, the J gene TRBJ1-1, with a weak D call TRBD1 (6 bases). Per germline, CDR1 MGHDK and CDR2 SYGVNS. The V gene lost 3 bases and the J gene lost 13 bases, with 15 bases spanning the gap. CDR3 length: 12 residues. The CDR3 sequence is CASSDPRGRGFF. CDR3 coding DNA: TGTGCCAGCAGTGACCCCAGGGGCCGGGGTTTCTTT. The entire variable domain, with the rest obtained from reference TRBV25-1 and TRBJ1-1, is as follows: EADIYQTPRYLVIGTGKKITLECSQTMGHDKMYWYQQDPGMELHLIHYSYGVNSTEKGDLSSESTVSRIRTEHFPLTLESARPSHTSQYLCASSDPRGRGFFGQGTRLTVV.

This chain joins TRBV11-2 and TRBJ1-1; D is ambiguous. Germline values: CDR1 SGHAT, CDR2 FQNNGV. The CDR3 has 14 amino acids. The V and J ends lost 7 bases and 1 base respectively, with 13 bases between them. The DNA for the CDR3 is TGTGCCAGCACCTTCTGGGCAGCGAACACTGAAGCTTTCTTT. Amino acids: CASTFWAANTEAFF.

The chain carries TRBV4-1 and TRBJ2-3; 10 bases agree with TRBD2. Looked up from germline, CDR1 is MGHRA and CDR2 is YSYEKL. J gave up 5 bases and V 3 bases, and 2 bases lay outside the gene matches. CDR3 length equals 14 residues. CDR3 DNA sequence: TGCGCCAGCAGCCAGACTAGCGGGCAAGATACGCAGTATTTT. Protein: CASSQTSGQDTQYF.